A single sample gave rise to the 15 T cell receptor beta chains below, sequenced in a study of high-grade serous ovarian cancer treatment subgroups. Tumor samples were obtained before definitive surgery or chemotherapy. Only in-frame clones appear in the TCRdb table, and some are missing; sequencing was by immunoSEQ multiplex PCR. The sample has about 5,000 clones; 69% are singletons. Sequenced sample: tumor tissue. These receptors all stem from a human donor with high-grade serous ovarian cancer.

The rearrangement links TRBV19 to TRBJ2-5; 11 bases agree with TRBD2. V trimming: 3 bases; J trimming: 1 base; junction bases outside the gene matches: 4. CDR1 and CDR2 (germline): LNHDA, SQIVND (reference sequence). The CDR3 is 16 residues long. CDR3 sequence: CASSIRLAGGQETQYF. CDR3 bases: TGTGCCAGTAGTATCCGGCTAGCGGGGGGCCAAGAGACCCAGTACTTC.

The chain employs TRBV6-4 and TRBJ1-2; D uncertain. This CDR3 is 13 amino acids long. Germline CDR1 MRHNA, CDR2 SNTAGT. Trimming left V 0 bases short and J 7 bases short, with 9 bases between. CDR3 amino acids: CASSDSELGGYTF. The CDR3 region has the DNA TGTGCCAGCAGTGACTCCGAACTTGGTGGCTACACCTTC.

This chain connects TRBV6-6 to TRBJ1-1, with a weak D call TRBD1 (5 bases). Trimming removed 2 bases from V and 4 bases from J, with 14 bases in between. From germline, CDR1 is MNHNY and CDR2 SVGAGI (reference sequence). The CDR3 spans 15 residues. DNA of the CDR3: TGTGCCAGCAGTTACGAGGACACCTCGAGCACTGAAGCTTTCTTT. It yields the protein CASSYEDTSSTEAFF.

V usage is TRBV5-5 and J usage is TRBJ1-4; D unresolved. Germline V gene data show CDR1 as SGHKS and CDR2 as YYEKEE (reference sequence). V shed 0 bases and J shed 0 bases, with 0 bases lying between them. This CDR3 spans 13 amino acids. CDR3 protein: CASSLATNEKLFF. The CDR3, as DNA: TGTGCCAGCAGCTTGGCAACTAATGAAAAACTGTTTTTT.

In its sample, this clone was seen a few times. J is TRBJ1-4 and V is TRBV7-8, with a possible D match to TRBD1 (6 bases). This CDR3 comprises 14 residues. The V gene's germline CDR1 is SGHVS and CDR2 FQNEAQ. V was clipped by 5 bases and J by 7 bases, with 14 bases between them. CDR3 nucleotides: TGTGCCAGCAGCAGGACAGAAGGACGTGAAAAACTGTTTTTT. Translated: CASSRTEGREKLFF.

V and J are TRBV6-5 and TRBJ1-2, with 8 nucleotides matching TRBD1. Trimming took 4 bases from V and 4 from J; bases not matched to a gene: 8. This CDR3 is built from 15 residues. The germline V gene encodes CDR1 MNHEY and CDR2 SVGAGI. CDR3 coding DNA: TGTGCCAGCAGTTCCTCAGGGGGCTGGGGCTATGGCTACACCTTC. This sequence encodes CASSSSGGWGYGYTF.

The rearrangement uses TRBV19 and TRBJ2-3; unclear D gene. This CDR3 has 12 amino acids. Germline V gene lookup returns CDR1 LNHDA and CDR2 SQIVND (reference sequence). V shed 5 bases and J shed 7 bases, with 10 bases lying between them. CDR3: CASSARPNTQYF. CDR3 coding DNA: TGTGCCAGTAGTGCCCGCCCAAATACGCAGTATTTT.

This chain connects TRBV28 to TRBJ1-2; D unresolved. The CDR3 spans 16 residues. Germline values: CDR1 MDHEN, CDR2 SYDVKM. V was cut by 3 bases and J by 0 bases, with 14 bases left in between. CDR3: CASSLGSIASNYGYTF. Here the CDR3 DNA reads TGTGCCAGCAGTTTGGGCAGCATAGCCTCTAACTATGGCTACACCTTC.

This clone was counted once. V gene TRBV19 combines with J gene TRBJ2-7; 9 bases map to TRBD1. The junction had 9 bases not matched to a gene; V was cut back by 9 bases and J by 3 bases. The CDR3 sequence is 14 residues long. Germline CDR1 reads LNHDA; CDR2 reads SQIVND (reference sequence). The CDR3 nucleotides are TGTGCCAGCCAGCCCACAGGGGGCATCTACGAGCAGTACTTC. Protein: CASQPTGGIYEQYF.

This clone came up a few times. This sequence joins TRBV30 and TRBJ1-1; D gene ambiguous. With 3 bases removed from V and 5 bases from J, the gap between germline ends came to 13 bases. Looked up from germline, CDR1 is GTSNPN and CDR2 is SVGIG (reference sequence). The CDR3 is 13 amino acids. The CDR3 is CAWRRPTRTEAFF. The CDR3 DNA is TGTGCCTGGAGGCGACCCACTCGGACTGAAGCTTTCTTT. Based on the CDR3 plus reference TRBV30 and TRBJ1-1, the full variable domain is SQTIHQWPATLVQPVGSPLSLECTVEGTSNPNLYWYRQAAGRGLQLLFYSVGIGQISSEVPQNLSASRPQDRQFILSSKKLLLSDSGFYLCAWRRPTRTEAFFGQGTRLTVV.

The J gene is TRBJ1-2, the V gene TRBV7-9, with D tentatively TRBD1 (5 bases). Looked up from germline, CDR1 is SEHNR and CDR2 is FQNEAQ (reference sequence). CDR3 length equals 13 residues. The germline V and J ends were trimmed by 1 base and 6 bases, with 9 bases remaining between them. CDR3 nucleotides: TGTGCCAGCAGCTTAGACAGACAGCATGGCTACACCTTC. Encoded protein: CASSLDRQHGYTF.

The chain joins TRBV15 to TRBJ1-6; 7 bases agree with TRBD1. Losses at the gene ends were 0 bases for V and 6 bases for J; bases not matched to a gene: 8. The CDR3 sequence is 17 residues long. Germline values: CDR1 LNHNV, CDR2 YYDKDF (reference sequence). The CDR3 loop is CATSRDQGGYRNSPLHF. CDR3 nucleotide sequence: TGTGCCACCAGCAGAGATCAAGGGGGCTACCGTAATTCACCCCTCCACTTT.

The chain is built from TRBV9 and TRBJ2-5, with a tentative D call TRBD1 (5 bases). Germline V CDR1 and CDR2: SGDLS, YYNGEE. The CDR3 loop spans 15 amino acids. With 2 bases removed from V and 5 bases from J, the gap between germline ends came to 16 bases. The CDR3 region has the DNA TGTGCCAGCAGCGTTGGGCTTGTTGGGGCGGAGACCCAGTACTTC. It is translated as CASSVGLVGAETQYF.

Regarding this clone: This same CDR3 is encoded by further DNA sequences in the sample. The CDR3 region is CASLEMTGLNGYTF. The CDR3 region has the DNA TGTGCCAGCTTAGAAATGACAGGGTTAAATGGCTACACCTTC. The J gene is TRBJ1-2, the V gene TRBV7-9, with 7 bases aligning to TRBD1. Germline V lookup: CDR1 SEHNR, CDR2 FQNEAQ (reference sequence). With V trimmed by 8 bases and J by 6 bases, 12 bases remained unmatched. The CDR3 covers 14 residues.

This clone is a singleton in its sample. The chain combines TRBV5-1 with TRBJ1-1; 7 bases map to TRBD1. V lost 0 bases and J lost 1; bases outside the gene matches: 9. The germline gives CDR1 SGHRS, CDR2 YFSETQ. The CDR3 consists of 17 residues. The CDR3 nucleotides are TGCGCCAGCAGCTTGGGTATGGGACAGAGAAGGAACACTGAAGCTTTCTTT. Amino acid sequence: CASSLGMGQRRNTEAFF.